The clone carrying this TCR beta chain was picked up a small number of times. This specimen belongs to a study of T-cell memory formation after mild COVID-19. Germline trimming cut 6 bases from V and 1 base from J; bases unmatched to any gene: 11. The CDR3 totals 16 residues. Germline assignment: CDR1 MNHEY and CDR2 SVGAGI. From 5'RACE with constant-segment primers came TCR alpha and TCR beta cDNA libraries that carried sample barcodes and UMIs. Using its own MiXCR run on the 5' RACE reads, TCRdb lists one record per CDR3 protein. The sample yields roughly 190,000 distinct CDR3 sequences, about 17% seen once.

The J gene is TRBJ1-1, the V gene TRBV6-5, with 7 bases fitting TRBD1. This receptor was identified in an adult woman who had mild COVID-19 (a few samples of this study predate the infection). Cell type and time point are not known. Sequenced sample: PBMCs or a T cell subset sorted from them (not recorded which). The CDR3 spells CASREETNRGNTEAFF. CDR3 coding DNA: TGTGCCAGCAGGGAAGAAACCAACAGGGGGAACACTGAAGCTTTCTTT.